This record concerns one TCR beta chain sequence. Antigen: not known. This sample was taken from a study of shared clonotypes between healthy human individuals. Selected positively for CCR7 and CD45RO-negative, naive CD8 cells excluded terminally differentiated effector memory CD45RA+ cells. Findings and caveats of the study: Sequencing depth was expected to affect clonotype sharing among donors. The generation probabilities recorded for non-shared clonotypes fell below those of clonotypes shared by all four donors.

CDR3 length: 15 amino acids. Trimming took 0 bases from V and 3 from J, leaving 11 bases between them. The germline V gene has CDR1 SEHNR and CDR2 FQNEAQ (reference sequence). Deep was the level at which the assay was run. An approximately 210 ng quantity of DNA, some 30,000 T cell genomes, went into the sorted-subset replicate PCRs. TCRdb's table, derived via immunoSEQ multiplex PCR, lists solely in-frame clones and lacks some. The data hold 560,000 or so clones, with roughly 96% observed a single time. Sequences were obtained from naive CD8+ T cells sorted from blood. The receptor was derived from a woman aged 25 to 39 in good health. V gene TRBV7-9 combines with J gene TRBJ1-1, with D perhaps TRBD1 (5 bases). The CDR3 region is CASSLAEGRYTEAFF. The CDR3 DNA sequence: TGTGCCAGCAGCTTAGCGGAGGGGAGGTACACTGAAGCTTTCTTT.